This T cell receptor beta chain derives from a study of cytomegalovirus exposure and HLA in healthy donors. General study results and limits: TCR sequences were mostly rare, though some public TCRs occurred in many donors. Some TCR beta chains (roughly 150 of them) were listed as cytomegalovirus-associated.

This CDR3 has 13 amino acids. CDR1 and CDR2 from the germline V gene are MRHNA and SNTAGT. Trimming took off 0 bases at V and 8 bases at J, with 10 bases between the two ends. With regard to this clone: Its antigen is as yet unknown.

Clones were read by immunoSEQ multiplex PCR, and TCRdb kept only the in-frame ones, dropping some. In the table there are some 340,000 clones, around 90% of which are singletons. The gene calls are TRBV6-4 and TRBJ1-1, with a tentative D call TRBD1 (5 bases). Source material: PBMCs. The clonotype originates from a woman in her twenties or thirties in good health and CMV-seropositive. This CDR3 reads CASSDSRQGEAFF. DNA of the CDR3: TGTGCCAGCAGTGACTCGAGGCAGGGAGAAGCTTTCTTT.